A selection of T cell receptor beta chains follows, all from one sample in a study of blood T cell repertoires in COVID-19. Here immunoSEQ multiplex PCR was the method, and the copy in TCRdb shows in-frame clones only, minus some. The sample gives under 200,000 clones, 80% to 85% of which show up once; roughly 13% is in the top ten. The material sequenced was peripheral blood. These receptors were taken from a man younger than 30 with active or convalescent COVID-19. CDR3s include the opening cysteine and the closing phenylalanine or tryptophan. The D gene is left open where the match is weak. Clone size is shown for a subset of rows, as once, few, many or a class of expanded clone.

v_call	j_call	d_call	clone_size	cdr3_aa	cdr3_nt
TRBV28	TRBJ1-6	-	-	CASSLGGVGNSPLHF	TGTGCCAGCAGTCTGGGGGGGGTAGGGAATTCACCCCTCCACTTT
TRBV7-2	TRBJ2-3	TRBD2	once	CASSPWGDRGGYSDTQYF	TGTGCCAGCAGCCCGTGGGGGGACCGCGGGGGGTATTCAGATACGCAGTATTTT
TRBV28	TRBJ2-2	TRBD1	-	CASSGQGLTGELFF	TGTGCCAGCAGTGGACAGGGTCTGACCGGGGAGCTGTTTTTT
TRBV2	TRBJ1-4	-	-	CASRRGGEKLFF	TGTGCCAGCAGAAGGGGTGGGGAAAAACTGTTTTTT
TRBV11-3	TRBJ2-2	-	-	CASSLELNTGELFF	TGTGCCAGCAGCTTAGAACTGAACACCGGGGAGCTGTTTTTT
TRBV6-5	TRBJ1-1	-	-	CASSRDYSTEAFF	TGTGCCAGCAGTCGTGATTACAGCACTGAAGCTTTCTTT
TRBV4-2	TRBJ1-4	-	-	CASSHLQVGGDEKLFF	TGTGCCAGCAGCCACCTCCAGGTGGGGGGAGATGAAAAACTGTTTTTT
TRBV3-1/TRBV3-2	TRBJ1-2	TRBD1	-	CASSHRDRGRDGYTF	TGTGCCAGCAGCCACAGGGACAGGGGGCGAGATGGCTACACCTTC
TRBV7-2	TRBJ2-3	-	-	CASSLAYKDTQYF	TGTGCCAGCAGCTTAGCTTATAAAGATACGCAGTATTTT
TRBV11-1	TRBJ2-4	TRBD2	-	CASSPSGRGKNIQYF	TGTGCCAGCAGCCCTAGCGGGAGGGGCAAAAACATTCAGTACTTC
TRBV11-2	TRBJ2-7	-	-	CASIQRRDKSYEQYF	TGTGCCAGCATCCAGAGACGGGACAAATCCTACGAGCAGTACTTC
TRBV29-1	TRBJ1-5	TRBD1	few	CSVTGGTDQPQHF	TGCAGCGTTACAGGGGGAACGGATCAGCCCCAGCATTTT
TRBV19	TRBJ1-5	TRBD1	-	CASSKGTGGNSNQPQHF	TGTGCCAGTAGTAAAGGGACAGGGGGGAATAGCAATCAGCCCCAGCATTTT
TRBV19	TRBJ1-2	-	-	CASSVREYGYTF	TGTGCCAGTAGCGTCCGAGAATATGGCTACACCTTC
TRBV7-6	TRBJ2-7	TRBD1	-	CASSRSGTGSYEQYF	TGTGCCAGCAGCCGCTCCGGGACAGGATCCTACGAGCAGTACTTC
TRBV15	TRBJ1-1	-	-	CATSRDRSEAFF	TGTGCCACCAGCAGAGATCGGAGTGAAGCTTTCTTT
TRBV11-2	TRBJ2-3	TRBD1	-	CASSSNRGGTQYF	TGTGCCAGCAGCTCTAACAGGGGCGGTACGCAGTATTTT
TRBV21-1	TRBJ2-7	-	once	CAGRGTGLAGRAYEQYF	TGTGCCGGCCGCGGGACAGGGCTAGCGGGGAGGGCCTACGAGCAGTACTTC
TRBV3-1/TRBV3-2	TRBJ2-5	TRBD1	-	CASSFGQGGTQYF	TGTGCCAGCAGCTTCGGACAGGGTGGGACCCAGTACTTC
TRBV3-1/TRBV3-2	TRBJ1-2	TRBD1	-	CASSQADRGGRFDGYTF	TGTGCCAGCAGCCAAGCCGACAGGGGAGGGAGATTCGATGGCTACACCTTC
TRBV6-5	TRBJ2-6	TRBD2	-	CASSRGGTGANVLTF	TGTGCCAGCAGCCGGGGGGGGACTGGGGCCAACGTCCTGACTTTC
TRBV7-8	TRBJ2-5	TRBD1	-	CASSLFGQGAETQYF	TGTGCCAGCAGCTTATTCGGGCAGGGGGCCGAGACCCAGTACTTC
TRBV3-1/TRBV3-2	TRBJ2-7	TRBD2	-	CASSLQLAGASYEQYF	TGTGCCAGCAGCCTCCAACTAGCGGGAGCTTCCTACGAGCAGTACTTC
TRBV7-2	TRBJ1-6	TRBD1	-	CASSFSGGMNSPLHF	TGTGCCAGCAGCTTTTCAGGGGGCATGAATTCACCCCTCCACTTT
TRBV7-3	TRBJ2-1	-	-	CASSAGSGEQFF	TGTGCCAGCAGCGCAGGATCCGGTGAGCAGTTCTTC
TRBV3-1/TRBV3-2	TRBJ1-4	TRBD1	once	CASSQDFGQGPEKLFF	TGTGCCAGCAGCCAAGATTTTGGACAGGGCCCCGAAAAACTGTTTTTT
TRBV13	TRBJ1-6	TRBD1	once	CASSGGSQAPLHF	TGTGCCAGCTCAGGGGGGTCGCAAGCACCCCTCCACTTT
TRBV5-5	TRBJ2-7	-	once	CASSFVGGGYEQYF	TGTGCCAGCAGCTTTGTGGGAGGTGGCTACGAGCAGTACTTC
TRBV7-9	TRBJ2-2	-	few	CASIDVGVVGELFF	TGTGCCAGCATCGACGTCGGGGTAGTCGGGGAGCTGTTTTTT
TRBV7-3	TRBJ2-1	-	-	CASSPTGASQFF	TGTGCCAGCAGCCCCACTGGGGCTAGTCAGTTCTTC
TRBV7-2	TRBJ1-2	TRBD1	-	CASSLDRGGYGYTF	TGTGCCAGCAGCTTAGACAGGGGGGGTTATGGCTACACCTTC
TRBV5-8	TRBJ2-5	TRBD2	-	CASSFPSGGADSRSQYF	TGTGCCAGCAGCTTCCCTAGCGGGGGGGCCGACTCCAGAAGCCAGTACTTC
TRBV6-2/TRBV6-3	TRBJ2-4	-	-	CASSLGGVGDIQYF	TGTGCCAGCAGTTTGGGGGGAGTTGGAGACATTCAGTACTTC
TRBV24-1	TRBJ2-1	TRBD1	-	CATSSPDRSNEQFF	TGTGCCACCAGCTCTCCGGACAGGTCCAATGAGCAGTTCTTC
TRBV4-1	TRBJ1-2	TRBD1	-	CASSRTGEYDGYTF	TGCGCCAGCAGCCGGACAGGGGAGTATGATGGCTACACCTTC
TRBV9	TRBJ2-6	TRBD2	-	CASSVLGTSGSPGANVLTF	TGTGCCAGCAGCGTATTAGGGACTAGCGGGTCCCCTGGGGCCAACGTCCTGACTTTC
TRBV4-2	TRBJ2-1	TRBD1	-	CASSQDPQGTYNEQFF	TGTGCCAGCAGCCAAGATCCACAGGGGACCTACAATGAGCAGTTCTTC
TRBV7-8	TRBJ2-2	-	-	CASSTGLSTGELFF	TGTGCCAGCAGCACGGGACTGTCCACCGGGGAGCTGTTTTTT
TRBV4-2	TRBJ1-6	-	few	CASSQENSGYSYNSPLHF	TGTGCCAGCAGCCAAGAGAATTCGGGGTACTCCTATAATTCACCCCTCCACTTT
TRBV19	TRBJ1-5	-	-	CASSLPSQGRDQPQHF	TGTGCCAGTAGTCTACCCTCACAGGGTAGGGATCAGCCCCAGCATTTT
TRBV7-7	TRBJ2-3	-	-	CASSLSAALTDTQYF	TGTGCTAGCAGCTTATCTGCCGCGCTTACAGATACGCAGTATTTT
TRBV11-2	TRBJ1-2	TRBD1	-	CASSSLGRTGIINYGYTF	TGTGCCAGCAGCTCCTTAGGGAGGACAGGCATCATAAACTATGGCTACACCTTC
TRBV21-1	TRBJ2-7	-	-	CASSNRAGSYEQYF	TGTGCCAGCAGCAATAGGGCGGGATCCTACGAGCAGTACTTC
TRBV3-1/TRBV3-2	TRBJ2-7	-	-	CASSQAWSYEQYF	TGTGCCAGCAGCCAAGCATGGAGCTACGAGCAGTACTTC
TRBV19	TRBJ1-6	-	-	CASSGGANSPLHF	TGTGCCAGTAGTGGGGGGGCAAATTCACCCCTCCACTTT
TRBV7-9	TRBJ1-4	-	-	CASSLAGAANEKLFF	TGTGCCAGCAGCTTAGCAGGGGCAGCAAATGAAAAACTGTTTTTT
TRBV27	TRBJ1-5	-	-	CASRQTSVDQPQHF	TGTGCCAGCAGACAAACCTCAGTCGATCAGCCCCAGCATTTT
TRBV7-9	TRBJ2-3	TRBD2	medium-sized	CASSSRRLAGSTDTQYF	TGTGCCAGCAGCTCGAGAAGACTAGCGGGGAGCACAGATACGCAGTATTTT
TRBV6-5	TRBJ1-2	-	-	CASSYSGGDYGYTF	TGTGCCAGCAGTTACTCCGGGGGGGACTATGGCTACACCTTC
TRBV3-1/TRBV3-2	TRBJ2-1	TRBD2	-	CASSQLGLAAYNEQFF	TGTGCCAGCAGCCAACTAGGACTAGCCGCCTACAATGAGCAGTTCTTC
TRBV6-5	TRBJ2-1	TRBD2	-	CASSYSSGRGNEQFF	TGTGCCAGCAGTTACTCTAGCGGGAGGGGCAATGAGCAGTTCTTC
TRBV28	TRBJ2-1	-	-	CASSLSASPDEQFF	TGTGCCAGCAGTTTATCGGCTAGCCCAGATGAGCAGTTCTTC
TRBV4-1	TRBJ2-5	TRBD2	-	CASSQEPLAGGKETQYF	TGCGCCAGCAGCCAAGAACCCTTAGCGGGGGGCAAAGAGACCCAGTACTTC
TRBV21-1	TRBJ2-3	-	-	CASSKGGASGSADTQYF	TGTGCCAGCAGCAAAGGGGGGGCTAGCGGGAGTGCAGATACGCAGTATTTT
TRBV19	TRBJ1-2	-	-	CATYGGPGDGYTF	TGTGCCACCTACGGGGGGCCGGGAGACGGCTACACCTTC